A selection of T cell receptor beta chains follows, all from one sample in a study of T-cell reconstitution after alpha-beta-depleted transplantation in children. TCRdb analysed the PCR reads with MiXCR anew, one entry per CDR3 protein. In the table there are 450,000 to 600,000 distinct CDR3 sequences, 10% to 15% of which are singletons. The specimen comprised PBMCs, mostly from graft donor cells, sampled 360 days after TCRalphabeta/CD19-depleted stem cell transplant. These receptors came from a male patient between 5 and 17 years old who had a stem cell transplant for acute myeloid leukemia, so the T cells may come from the graft donor. The CDR3 runs from the conserved cysteine through the conserved F or W. A D gene is named only where the DNA matches it firmly. Not all rows give a size; the values are once, few, many and, for expanded clones, a class.

TRBD1 TRBJ2-7 few TRBV14 TGTGCCAGCAGCCATTCCGAAGGGCGACAGGGGGTTTGGCCCTCCTACGAGCAGTACTTC CASSHSEGRQGVWPSYEQYF
- TRBJ2-2 many TRBV12-3/TRBV12-4 TGTGCCAGCAGTTTTGAGACCGGGGAGCTGTTTTTT CASSFETGELFF
- TRBJ1-1 few TRBV5-1 TGCGCCAGCAGCTGGGTGACACCAGAGGACACTGAAGCTTTCTTT CASSWVTPEDTEAFF
- TRBJ2-7 few TRBV7-2 TGTGCCAGCAGCTTAGTACGGTTATCCTACGAGCAGTACTTC CASSLVRLSYEQYF
TRBD1 TRBJ1-2 few TRBV10-3 TGTGCCATGTCCGGGACAGGGCCCCAAAAAATGGATGGCTACACCTTC CAMSGTGPQKMDGYTF
TRBD2 TRBJ2-1 - TRBV6-1 TGTGCCAGCAGCCGCACTAGCGGGGCCTCCTACAATGAGCAGTTCTTC CASSRTSGASYNEQFF
TRBD2 TRBJ2-1 - TRBV11-2 TGTGCCAGCAGCTGGCCGGGACTAGCGGGGGCCAGCTCCTACAATGAGCAGTTCTTC CASSWPGLAGASSYNEQFF
TRBD2 TRBJ2-3 - TRBV10-3 TGTGCCATCAGTCCAGTTACTAGCGGAGTCACAGATACGCAGTATTTT CAISPVTSGVTDTQYF
TRBD2 TRBJ2-2 - TRBV11-2 TGTGCCAGCAGCTTAGATCGGGTTTTGAGCGGGAGGGCCCCCGGGGAGCTGTTTTTT CASSLDRVLSGRAPGELFF
- TRBJ2-7 - TRBV6-5 TGTGCCAGCAGTTACCTCGGGCCAGGGCCCCACGAGCAGTACTTC CASSYLGPGPHEQYF
- TRBJ2-2 many TRBV28 TGTGCCAGCAGCCCCGGGACGGTGAACACCGGGGAGCTGTTTTTT CASSPGTVNTGELFF
TRBD1 TRBJ2-7 few TRBV5-1 TGCGCCAGCAGCTGGGGACAGTACGAGCAGTACTTC CASSWGQYEQYF
- TRBJ2-2 - TRBV5-1 TGCGCCAGCATGTATCGCGACGGGGGGGAGCTGTTTTTT CASMYRDGGELFF
TRBD2 TRBJ2-7 - TRBV6-4 TGTGCCAGGCCACGGGAGGTCTACGAGCAGTACTTC CARPREVYEQYF
- TRBJ2-2 - TRBV28 TGTGCCAGCAGCCTGAACAGAAACGGGGAGCTGTTTTTT CASSLNRNGELFF
- TRBJ2-7 - TRBV20-1 TGCAGTGCTAGGAAGATTGTGGCCTACGAGCAGTACTTC CSARKIVAYEQYF
TRBD2 TRBJ2-7 few TRBV20-1 TGCAGTGCTAGGTCGCGGGAGAAGTACGAGCAGTACTTC CSARSREKYEQYF
TRBD2 TRBJ2-2 few TRBV20-1 TGCAGTGCTAGAGATGCGGGGGGGCGAATCACCGGGGAGCTGTTTTTT CSARDAGGRITGELFF
- TRBJ1-5 few TRBV5-1 TGCGCCAGCAGCTTCGAAGGAGGGGACAATCAGCCCCAGCATTTT CASSFEGGDNQPQHF
- TRBJ2-7 - TRBV5-1 TGCGCCAGCAGCTTGAAGGGGCACTACGAGCAGTACTTC CASSLKGHYEQYF
- TRBJ1-2 - TRBV9 TGTGCCAGCCCCTATGGCTACACCTTC CASPYGYTF
- TRBJ1-5 many TRBV12-3/TRBV12-4 TGTGCCAGCAGCCAAACACCTAGCAATCAGCCCCAGCATTTT CASSQTPSNQPQHF
TRBD2 TRBJ2-3 many TRBV4-3 TGCGCCAGCAGCCAAAACCCCGGGACTAGCGGGAGGGCAGATACGCAGTATTTT CASSQNPGTSGRADTQYF
TRBD2 TRBJ2-1 many TRBV4-3 TGCGCCAGCAGCCCTTCTGAGGCTAGCGGGAGGGTGGTTTACAATGAGCAGTTCTTC CASSPSEASGRVVYNEQFF
TRBD2 TRBJ2-7 few TRBV7-8 TGTGCCAGCAGCTTAGCTTTAGGGACTAGCGGGAGGAGCTCCTACGAGCAGTACTTC CASSLALGTSGRSSYEQYF
TRBD1 TRBJ1-5 few TRBV9 TGTGCCAGCAGCTTAGGGACAGGGGGTCCCAATCAGCCCCAGCATTTT CASSLGTGGPNQPQHF
- TRBJ2-1 - TRBV4-3 TGCGCCAGCAGCCAAGAACGGACCATCGACAATGAGCAGTTCTTC CASSQERTIDNEQFF
- TRBJ2-2 - TRBV29-1 TGCAGCGTTGAACGGGTTCCCGGGGAGCTGTTTTTT CSVERVPGELFF
- TRBJ2-1 few TRBV28 TGTGCCAGCAGTTTCACCACAGGGATATCCTACAATGAGCAGTTCTTC CASSFTTGISYNEQFF
- TRBJ2-6 many TRBV10-3 TGTGCCATCAGTGAGACAGGGGCCAACGTCCTGACTTTC CAISETGANVLTF
- TRBJ2-3 - TRBV20-1 TGCAGTGCTAGAGACGGTGCAGATACGCAGTATTTT CSARDGADTQYF